This is a list of T cell receptor beta chains from one sample in a study of response to subunit inactivated influenza vaccine. TCRdb redid the calling of the RT-PCR reads with MiXCR, one entry per CDR3 protein. The sample includes over 150,000 distinct CDR3 sequences, about a tenth of them seen just once. This material consisted of non-naive T cells sorted from PBMCs, taken about 40 days after vaccination. These receptor sequences come from a man aged 45-65 years who received an inactivated influenza vaccine. CDR3s include the opening cysteine and the closing phenylalanine or tryptophan. A D gene is named only where the DNA matches it firmly. Part of the rows lack a size; the others show once, few, many or a class for expanded clones.

j_call v_call d_call clone_size cdr3_nt cdr3_aa
TRBJ2-5 TRBV5-8 TRBD1 few TGTGCCAGCAGGGCCGCAGGGGGCCTCCAAGAGACCCAGTACTTC CASRAAGGLQETQYF
TRBJ1-5 TRBV28 TRBD1 many TGTGCCAGCTCCGGCGGGACAGTTAATCAGCCCCAGCATTTT CASSGGTVNQPQHF
TRBJ2-1 TRBV5-1 TRBD2 many TGCGCCAGCAGCTTGGAGACTAGCGGTTACAATGAGCAGTTCTTC CASSLETSGYNEQFF
TRBJ2-3 TRBV7-2 TRBD2 medium-sized TGTGCCAGCAGCTGGGGACTAGCAGGGTCCACAGATACGCAGTATTTT CASSWGLAGSTDTQYF
TRBJ2-1 TRBV9 TRBD2 many TGTGCCAGCAGCGTAGGGGCAGCGGGAGTATTTGAGCAGTTCTTC CASSVGAAGVFEQFF
TRBJ1-5 TRBV6-1 TRBD1 few TGTGCCAGCAGCCGAGACAGGGGGCAGGGTCAGCCCCAGCATTTT CASSRDRGQGQPQHF
TRBJ2-3 TRBV4-1 TRBD2 . TGCGCCAGCAGCCCCTGGGTTAGCGGGGGTGGAAATACGCAGTATTTT CASSPWVSGGGNTQYF
TRBJ2-3 TRBV5-1 . many TGCGCCAGCAAAGGAAGTTTGAGCACAGATACGCAGTATTTT CASKGSLSTDTQYF
TRBJ2-1 TRBV29-1 . few TGCAGCGTTAGCCAGGGTCGGAATGAGCAGTTCTTC CSVSQGRNEQFF
TRBJ2-3 TRBV28 TRBD2 . TGTGCCAGCAGTAGTATAGCGGGAAATACGCAGTATTTT CASSSIAGNTQYF
TRBJ2-1 TRBV25-1 . . TGTGCCAGCAGTGAAGGGTATCTAGCGAGAGTGGATGAGCAGTTCTTC CASSEGYLARVDEQFF
TRBJ2-1 TRBV20-1 TRBD2 many TGCAGTGCTGGACCCCGGACTAGACTCTGGAATGAGCAGTTCTTC CSAGPRTRLWNEQFF
TRBJ1-2 TRBV4-1 . many TGCGCCAGCAGCCGCGATCCGGGCAGAAATAACTATGGCTACACCTTC CASSRDPGRNNYGYTF
TRBJ2-1 TRBV12-3/TRBV12-4 TRBD2 many TGTGCCAGCAGTTCACGGACTAGCGGGGAAAACAATGAGCAGTTCTTC CASSSRTSGENNEQFF
TRBJ1-2 TRBV5-1 . . TGCGCCAGCAGCTTGAATAGGTCTGGCTACACCTTC CASSLNRSGYTF
TRBJ2-2 TRBV20-1 . . TGCAGTGCTAACGAGGCAGGGCCCAAGTCCGGGGAGCTGTTTTTT CSANEAGPKSGELFF
TRBJ2-3 TRBV20-1 . few TGCAGTAAAACGATTGGCACAGATACGCAGTATTTT CSKTIGTDTQYF
TRBJ2-3 TRBV7-2 TRBD1 . TGTGCCAGCAGCCTCCGACAGGGTCAAACAGATACGCAGTATTTT CASSLRQGQTDTQYF
TRBJ2-1 TRBV20-1 . . TGCAGTTACATCCATGGGGTCGGGAGCGAGGATGAGCAGTTCTTC CSYIHGVGSEDEQFF
TRBJ1-6 TRBV6-5 . . TGTGCCAGCAGTTACTCTGTACCGGGACCGAAGGTCTATAATTCACCCCTCCACTTT CASSYSVPGPKVYNSPLHF
TRBJ2-2 TRBV6-1 . few TGTGCCACCACAAACGGACTACACACCGGGGAGCTGTTTTTT CATTNGLHTGELFF
TRBJ2-1 TRBV6-6 TRBD1 few TGTGCCAGCAGCACAGGGGACAATGAGCAGTTCTTC CASSTGDNEQFF
TRBJ2-2 TRBV6-1 . . TGTGCCAGCAGTGACATGGGGGTTGACACCGGGGAGCTGTTTTTT CASSDMGVDTGELFF
TRBJ2-7 TRBV20-1 TRBD1 . TGCAGTGCTAAGGGACAGCGAGGTGACGAGCAGTACTTC CSAKGQRGDEQYF